This TCR beta chain was found in a study of PD-L1 blockade in urothelial cancer. Turning to the study itself: Bladder-origin urothelial cancer in males covered about 90% of the roughly 30 patients. Peripheral blood specimens exhibited a median yield of around 150,000 T cells. Patients had received 0 to 3 prior chemotherapy regimens.

The data were produced by immunoSEQ multiplex PCR, yet TCRdb's version contains in-frame clones alone and is incomplete. The data hold tens of thousands of clones, with 84% observed a single time. Indicated time point: pretreatment peripheral blood. Samples spanned pretreatment and treatment, with 1 to 8 time points per patient. This clone was observed once. This same CDR3 is encoded by further DNA sequences in the sample. Sequences were derived from PBMCs, sampled around atezolizumab (anti-PD-L1) treatment. This receptor was obtained from an older woman with urothelial cancer.

For the CDR3, the DNA is TGCGCCAGCAGCTTGCAGGAGACCCAGTACTTC. This codes for CASSLQETQYF. V and J are TRBV5-1 and TRBJ2-5, with no clear D. V gave up 1 base and J gave up 5 bases, with 3 bases separating them. CDR1 and CDR2 (germline): SGHRS, YFSETQ. This CDR3 contains 11 residues.